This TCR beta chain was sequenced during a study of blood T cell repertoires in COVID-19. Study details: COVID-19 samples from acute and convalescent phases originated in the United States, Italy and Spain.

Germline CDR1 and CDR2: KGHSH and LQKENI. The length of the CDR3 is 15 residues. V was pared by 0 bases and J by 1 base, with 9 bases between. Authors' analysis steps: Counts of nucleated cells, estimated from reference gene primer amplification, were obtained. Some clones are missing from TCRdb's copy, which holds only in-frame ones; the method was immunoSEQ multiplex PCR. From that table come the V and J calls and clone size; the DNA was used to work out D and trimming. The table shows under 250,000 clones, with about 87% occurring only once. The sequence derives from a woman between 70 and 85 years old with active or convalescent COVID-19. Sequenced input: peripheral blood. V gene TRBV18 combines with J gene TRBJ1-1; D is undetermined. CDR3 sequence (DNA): TGTGCCAGCTCACCACCCGAGGGAAGGAACACTGAAGCTTTCTTT. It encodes CASSPPEGRNTEAFF.